This paragraph covers one TCR beta chain sequence. Only in-frame clones appear in the TCRdb table, and some are missing; sequencing was by immunoSEQ multiplex PCR. This table holds approximately 120,000 clones, about nine tenths found once. These data belong to a study of control samples from healthy donors and cancer patients. Germline V gene sequence: CDR1 LGHDT, CDR2 YNNKEL (reference sequence). Trimming shortened V by 1 base and J by 5 bases, and 5 bases separated the two germline ends. The CDR3 runs to 12 residues. This clonotype originated in a human donor in good health. The donor label of this sample is uncertain. The sample taken for sequencing was blood. The rearrangement links TRBV3-1 (or the pseudogene TRBV3-2) to TRBJ1-1; the D is unclear. The CDR3: CASSQGVTEAFF. The CDR3 coding sequence is TGTGCCAGCAGCCAAGGAGTTACTGAAGCTTTCTTT.